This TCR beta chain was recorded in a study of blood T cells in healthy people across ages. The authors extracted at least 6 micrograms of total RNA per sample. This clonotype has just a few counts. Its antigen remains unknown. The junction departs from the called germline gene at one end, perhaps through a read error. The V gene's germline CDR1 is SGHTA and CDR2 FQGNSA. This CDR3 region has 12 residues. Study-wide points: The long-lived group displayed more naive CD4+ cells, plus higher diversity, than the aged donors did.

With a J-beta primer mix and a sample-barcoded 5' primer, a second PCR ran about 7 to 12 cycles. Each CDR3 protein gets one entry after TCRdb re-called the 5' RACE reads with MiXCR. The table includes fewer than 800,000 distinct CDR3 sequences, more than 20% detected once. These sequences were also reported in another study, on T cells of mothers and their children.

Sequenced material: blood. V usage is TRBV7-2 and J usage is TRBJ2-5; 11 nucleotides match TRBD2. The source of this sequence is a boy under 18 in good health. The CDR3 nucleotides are TGTGCCAGCAGCTACCTTACTAGCGGGGGAATCTTC. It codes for CASSYLTSGGIF. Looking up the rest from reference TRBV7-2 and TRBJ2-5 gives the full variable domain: GAGVSQSPSNKVTEKGKDVELRCDPISGHTALYWYRQSLGQGLEFLIYFQGNSAPDKSGLPSDRFSAERTGGSVSTLTIQRTQQEDSAVYLCASSYLTSGGIFGPGTRLLVL.